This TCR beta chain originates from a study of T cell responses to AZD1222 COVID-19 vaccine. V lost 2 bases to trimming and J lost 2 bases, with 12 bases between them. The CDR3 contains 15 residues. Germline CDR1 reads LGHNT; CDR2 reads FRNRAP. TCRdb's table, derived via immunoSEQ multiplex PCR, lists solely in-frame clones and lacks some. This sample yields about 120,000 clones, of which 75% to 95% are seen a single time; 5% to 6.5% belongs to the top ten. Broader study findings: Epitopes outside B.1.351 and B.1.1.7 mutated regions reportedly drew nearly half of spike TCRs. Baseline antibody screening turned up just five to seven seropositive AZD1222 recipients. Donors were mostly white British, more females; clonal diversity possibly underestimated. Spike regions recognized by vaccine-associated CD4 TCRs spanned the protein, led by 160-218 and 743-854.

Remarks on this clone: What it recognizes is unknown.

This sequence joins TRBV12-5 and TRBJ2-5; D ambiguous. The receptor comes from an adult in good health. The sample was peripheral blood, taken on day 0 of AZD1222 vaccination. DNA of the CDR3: TGTGCTAGTGGTTTGCCCACAGAAACGCAAGAGACCCAGTACTTC. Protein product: CASGLPTETQETQYF. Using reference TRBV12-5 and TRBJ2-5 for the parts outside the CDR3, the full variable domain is DARVTQTPRHKVTEMGQEVTMRCQPILGHNTVFWYRQTMMQGLELLAYFRNRAPLDDSGMPKDRFSAEMPDATLATLKIQPSEPRDSAVYFCASGLPTETQETQYFGPGTRLLVL.